These 22 T cell receptor beta chains were sequenced from one sample in a study of blood T cell repertoires in COVID-19. Data came from immunoSEQ multiplex PCR; TCRdb stores just in-frame clones and leaves some out. Of some 54,000 clones in the sample, 65% to 85% were seen once. Sequencing used peripheral blood. The origin of the receptors is an elderly woman with COVID-19, enrolled during active disease.

This clone was detected only a few times. The chain uses TRBV3-1 (or the pseudogene TRBV3-2) and TRBJ2-5, with TRBD2 identical over 9 bases. Germline V CDR1 and CDR2: LGHDT, YNNKEL (reference sequence). The length of the CDR3 is 14 residues. V shed 3 bases, J shed 6 bases, and the junction held 5 bases outside the gene matches. CDR3 coding DNA: TGTGCCAGCAGCCAGCGGGGGGGTCCGAAGACCCAGTACTTC. Amino acid sequence: CASSQRGGPKTQYF.

The rearrangement uses TRBV5-1 and TRBJ2-4, with 7 nucleotides matching TRBD1. Trimming at V came to 3 bases and at J to 0 bases, leaving 3 bases not matched to a gene. This CDR3 has 15 amino acids. CDR1 and CDR2 from the germline V gene are SGHRS and YFSETQ. The CDR3: CASSSDRLAKNIQYF. DNA of the CDR3: TGCGCCAGCAGCTCGGACAGGTTAGCCAAAAACATTCAGTACTTC.

The J gene is TRBJ1-2, the V gene TRBV28, with 12 bases aligning to TRBD1. V shed 5 bases and J 8 bases; nucleotides not matched to a gene: 9. This CDR3 is 15 amino acids long. Germline CDR1 is MDHEN and CDR2 is SYDVKM. This CDR3 reads CASSPAGTGGLGYTF. DNA for the CDR3: TGTGCCAGCAGTCCAGCCGGGACAGGGGGCTTGGGCTACACCTTC.

This clone was counted once. The chain uses TRBV5-4 and TRBJ2-5; 8 bases match TRBD2. This CDR3 comprises 15 residues. The V gene's germline CDR1 is SGHNT and CDR2 YYREEE (reference sequence). V was pared by 3 bases and J by 5 bases, with 9 bases of the junction left unmatched. The CDR3 nucleotides are TGTGCCAGCAGCTACCTTAGCGGGGCCAGGGAGACCCAGTACTTC. Amino acid sequence: CASSYLSGARETQYF. The full variable domain, its missing parts supplied by reference TRBV5-4 and TRBJ2-5, is ETGVTQSPTHLIKTRGQQVTLRCSSQSGHNTVSWYQQALGQGPQFIFQYYREEENGRGNFPPRFSGLQFPNYSSELNVNALELDDSALYLCASSYLSGARETQYFGPGTRLLVL.

The rearrangement joins TRBV18 to TRBJ1-3; D gene ambiguous. Germline loops: CDR1 KGHSH, CDR2 LQKENI. CDR3 length equals 15 residues. The V end was cut by 2 bases, the J end by 0 bases, with 8 bases between. DNA for the CDR3: TGTGCCAGCTCACCAACACAGAGCTCTGGAAACACCATATATTTT. Translated: CASSPTQSSGNTIYF.

The chain is built from TRBV18 and TRBJ1-3, with D possibly TRBD1 on 5 matching bases. Per germline, CDR1 KGHSH and CDR2 LQKENI. Trimming left V 0 bases short and J 4 bases short, with 10 bases between. The CDR3 runs 15 residues. The CDR3: CASSPPGRVGNTIYF. CDR3 bases: TGTGCCAGCTCACCACCGGGCAGGGTCGGAAACACCATATATTTT. Combining the CDR3 with reference TRBV18 and TRBJ1-3 gives the whole variable domain NAGVMQNPRHLVRRRGQEARLRCSPMKGHSHVYWYRQLPEEGLKFMVYLQKENIIDESGMPKERFSAEFPKEGPSILRIQQVVRGDSAAYFCASSPPGRVGNTIYFGEGSWLTVV.

This chain uses TRBV9 with TRBJ1-1; a possible D gene is TRBD1 (5 bases). Trimming took 5 bases from V and 2 from J, leaving 13 bases between them. Germline CDR1 is SGDLS and CDR2 is YYNGEE. This CDR3 contains 14 residues. The CDR3 sequence: CASSPRGTNTEAFF. The CDR3 DNA is TGTGCCAGCAGTCCTCGGGGGACCAACACTGAAGCTTTCTTT.

V is TRBV18 and J is TRBJ2-5; 10 positions agree with TRBD2. The J segment lost 5 bases and the V segment lost 2 bases, leaving 8 bases of the junction unmatched. Germline V lookup: CDR1 KGHSH, CDR2 LQKENI. This CDR3 is 16 amino acids long. The CDR3 region is CASSPSLAGVGETQYF. The CDR3 coding sequence is TGTGCCAGCTCACCAAGCCTAGCGGGAGTTGGGGAGACCCAGTACTTC.

The J gene is TRBJ1-1, the V gene TRBV14; D call uncertain. The CDR3 covers 16 residues. Germline V lookup: CDR1 SGHDN, CDR2 FVKESK. V was pared by 3 bases and J by 0 bases, with 14 bases between. CDR3 bases: TGTGCCAGCAGCCACAAACACCTGATCATGAACACTGAAGCTTTCTTT. This gives the protein CASSHKHLIMNTEAFF.

J is TRBJ1-1 and V is TRBV19, with D possibly matching TRBD1 (5 bases). Germline V gene lookup returns CDR1 LNHDA and CDR2 SQIVND (reference sequence). This CDR3 region has 14 residues. V lost 5 bases and J lost 1, with 11 bases in between. The CDR3 region is CASSLGGGNTEAFF. CDR3 coding DNA: TGTGCCAGTAGTTTGGGCGGGGGGAACACTGAAGCTTTCTTT.

The chain couples TRBV11-2 to TRBJ2-2, with D possibly matching TRBD1 (6 bases). Germline lookup yields CDR1 SGHAT and CDR2 FQNNGV. The length of the CDR3 is 15 residues. The V and J ends lost 5 bases and 3 bases respectively, with 13 bases between them. CDR3 DNA sequence: TGTGCCAGCAGCCCCCGACAGGACTACACCGGGGAGCTGTTTTTT. This gives the protein CASSPRQDYTGELFF.

The chain employs TRBV3-1 (or the pseudogene TRBV3-2) and TRBJ2-5; TRBD2 aligns across 9 bases. The CDR3 is 17 residues long. The J segment lost 4 bases and the V segment lost 3 bases, leaving 12 bases of the junction unmatched. CDR1 and CDR2 from the germline V gene are LGHDT and YNNKEL (reference sequence). The CDR3 here is CASSHGGVAGVGETQYF. The CDR3 DNA follows: TGTGCCAGCAGCCACGGTGGGGTAGCGGGAGTGGGAGAGACCCAGTACTTC.

The chain couples TRBV11-3 to TRBJ2-2; maybe TRBD1 (6 bases). CDR1 is SGHNT and CDR2 is YENEEA in the germline V gene. Between the trimmed V and J ends, which lost 5 bases and 6 bases, there was a span of 13 bases. This CDR3 is built from 14 residues. CDR3 residues: CASSPQQGAGELFF. The CDR3 bases are TGTGCCAGCAGCCCTCAACAGGGTGCCGGGGAGCTGTTTTTT.

The chain employs TRBV5-1 and TRBJ2-7; D is unresolved. The V end lost 1 base, the J end lost 6 bases, and 8 bases lay between the germline ends. Germline V lookup: CDR1 SGHRS, CDR2 YFSETQ. The CDR3 runs to 12 residues. The CDR3 nucleotides are TGCGCCAGCAGCTTGACTTTATCCGAGCAGTACTTC. Encoded protein: CASSLTLSEQYF.

The chain is built from TRBV5-1 and TRBJ2-3; the D is unclear. Trimming took off 0 bases at V and 3 bases at J, with 11 bases between the two ends. Germline V CDR1 and CDR2: SGHRS, YFSETQ. This CDR3 is built from 15 residues. Written as DNA, the CDR3 is TGCGCCAGCAGCTTGGTGGTGGCCGGGACAGATACGCAGTATTTT. It specifies CASSLVVAGTDTQYF. Supplemented by reference TRBV5-1 and TRBJ2-3, the full variable domain reads KAGVTQTPRYLIKTRGQQVTLSCSPISGHRSVSWYQQTPGQGLQFLFEYFSETQRNKGNFPGRFSGRQFSNSRSEMNVSTLELGDSALYLCASSLVVAGTDTQYFGPGTRLTVL.

The chain joins TRBV2 to TRBJ1-5; maybe TRBD1 (5 bases). The CDR3 is 15 amino acids. Trimming took 0 bases from V and 9 from J, leaving 15 bases between them. Germline CDR1 SNHLY, CDR2 FYNNEI. CDR3 bases: TGTGCCAGCAGTGAAGCCCTTTTTGGGGCGCGGCCCCAGCATTTT. Translated, it gives CASSEALFGARPQHF.

The gene calls are TRBV19 and TRBJ2-7; TRBD1 is a possible D gene (6 bases). V lost 4 bases and J lost 3, with 16 bases in between. Per the germline V gene, CDR1 is LNHDA and CDR2 is SQIVND (reference sequence). The CDR3 is 15 amino acids. The CDR3 loop reads CASSTAGTFNYEQYF. CDR3 in DNA: TGTGCCAGTAGTACCGCCGGGACATTCAACTACGAGCAGTACTTC.

This sequence joins TRBV11-2 and TRBJ2-1; D is unclear. The germline gives CDR1 SGHAT, CDR2 FQNNGV. The CDR3 length is 16 residues. Trimming pared 5 bases from V and 7 bases from J, leaving 21 bases between. This chain's CDR3 is CASSETWAQTPNEQFF. The CDR3 nucleotides are TGTGCCAGCAGCGAAACGTGGGCCCAAACCCCGAATGAGCAGTTCTTC.

A word on this clone: Other DNA sequences of this sample code for an identical CDR3. The chain uses TRBV19 and TRBJ2-5; D uncertain. The germline V and J ends were trimmed by 4 bases and 2 bases, with 8 bases remaining between them. This CDR3 contains 13 residues. Germline assignment: CDR1 LNHDA and CDR2 SQIVND (reference sequence). The CDR3 loop reads CASSTGSQETQYF. The DNA of the CDR3 is TGTGCCAGTAGTACTGGCAGTCAAGAGACCCAGTACTTC. The variable domain in full, completed from reference TRBV19 and TRBJ2-5, reads DGGITQSPKYLFRKEGQNVTLSCEQNLNHDAMYWYRQDPGQGLRLIYYSQIVNDFQKGDIAEGYSVSREKKESFPLTVTSAQKNPTAFYLCASSTGSQETQYFGPGTRLLVL.

The genes are TRBV29-1 and TRBJ2-3, with TRBD2 matching over 8 bases. The CDR3 has 14 residues. CDR1 is SQVTM, CDR2 ANQGSEA, per germline. V was pared by 5 bases and J by 5 bases, with 9 bases of the junction left unmatched. The CDR3 loop is CSVPTSELVDTQYF. CDR3 bases: TGCAGCGTTCCGACTAGCGAGCTGGTAGATACGCAGTATTTT.

V is TRBV28 and J is TRBJ1-6; D is perhaps TRBD1 (6 bases). Between the trimmed V and J ends, which lost 4 bases and 7 bases, there was a span of 11 bases. The CDR3 contains 14 residues. CDR1 is MDHEN and CDR2 is SYDVKM in the germline V gene. The DNA of the CDR3 is TGTGCCAGCAGTTACAGGGTAGAAAATTCACCCCTCCACTTT. It encodes CASSYRVENSPLHF.

The table lists this clone with a count of one. The V and J genes are TRBV11-2 and TRBJ1-1; the match to TRBD1 covers 8 bases. The CDR3 spans 15 residues. The germline V gene encodes CDR1 SGHAT and CDR2 FQNNGV. V lost 4 bases and J lost 5; bases outside the gene matches: 9. CDR3 in amino acids: CASSSQGAGMTEAFF. In DNA form, the CDR3 reads TGTGCCAGCAGCTCCCAGGGGGCTGGTATGACTGAAGCTTTCTTT.